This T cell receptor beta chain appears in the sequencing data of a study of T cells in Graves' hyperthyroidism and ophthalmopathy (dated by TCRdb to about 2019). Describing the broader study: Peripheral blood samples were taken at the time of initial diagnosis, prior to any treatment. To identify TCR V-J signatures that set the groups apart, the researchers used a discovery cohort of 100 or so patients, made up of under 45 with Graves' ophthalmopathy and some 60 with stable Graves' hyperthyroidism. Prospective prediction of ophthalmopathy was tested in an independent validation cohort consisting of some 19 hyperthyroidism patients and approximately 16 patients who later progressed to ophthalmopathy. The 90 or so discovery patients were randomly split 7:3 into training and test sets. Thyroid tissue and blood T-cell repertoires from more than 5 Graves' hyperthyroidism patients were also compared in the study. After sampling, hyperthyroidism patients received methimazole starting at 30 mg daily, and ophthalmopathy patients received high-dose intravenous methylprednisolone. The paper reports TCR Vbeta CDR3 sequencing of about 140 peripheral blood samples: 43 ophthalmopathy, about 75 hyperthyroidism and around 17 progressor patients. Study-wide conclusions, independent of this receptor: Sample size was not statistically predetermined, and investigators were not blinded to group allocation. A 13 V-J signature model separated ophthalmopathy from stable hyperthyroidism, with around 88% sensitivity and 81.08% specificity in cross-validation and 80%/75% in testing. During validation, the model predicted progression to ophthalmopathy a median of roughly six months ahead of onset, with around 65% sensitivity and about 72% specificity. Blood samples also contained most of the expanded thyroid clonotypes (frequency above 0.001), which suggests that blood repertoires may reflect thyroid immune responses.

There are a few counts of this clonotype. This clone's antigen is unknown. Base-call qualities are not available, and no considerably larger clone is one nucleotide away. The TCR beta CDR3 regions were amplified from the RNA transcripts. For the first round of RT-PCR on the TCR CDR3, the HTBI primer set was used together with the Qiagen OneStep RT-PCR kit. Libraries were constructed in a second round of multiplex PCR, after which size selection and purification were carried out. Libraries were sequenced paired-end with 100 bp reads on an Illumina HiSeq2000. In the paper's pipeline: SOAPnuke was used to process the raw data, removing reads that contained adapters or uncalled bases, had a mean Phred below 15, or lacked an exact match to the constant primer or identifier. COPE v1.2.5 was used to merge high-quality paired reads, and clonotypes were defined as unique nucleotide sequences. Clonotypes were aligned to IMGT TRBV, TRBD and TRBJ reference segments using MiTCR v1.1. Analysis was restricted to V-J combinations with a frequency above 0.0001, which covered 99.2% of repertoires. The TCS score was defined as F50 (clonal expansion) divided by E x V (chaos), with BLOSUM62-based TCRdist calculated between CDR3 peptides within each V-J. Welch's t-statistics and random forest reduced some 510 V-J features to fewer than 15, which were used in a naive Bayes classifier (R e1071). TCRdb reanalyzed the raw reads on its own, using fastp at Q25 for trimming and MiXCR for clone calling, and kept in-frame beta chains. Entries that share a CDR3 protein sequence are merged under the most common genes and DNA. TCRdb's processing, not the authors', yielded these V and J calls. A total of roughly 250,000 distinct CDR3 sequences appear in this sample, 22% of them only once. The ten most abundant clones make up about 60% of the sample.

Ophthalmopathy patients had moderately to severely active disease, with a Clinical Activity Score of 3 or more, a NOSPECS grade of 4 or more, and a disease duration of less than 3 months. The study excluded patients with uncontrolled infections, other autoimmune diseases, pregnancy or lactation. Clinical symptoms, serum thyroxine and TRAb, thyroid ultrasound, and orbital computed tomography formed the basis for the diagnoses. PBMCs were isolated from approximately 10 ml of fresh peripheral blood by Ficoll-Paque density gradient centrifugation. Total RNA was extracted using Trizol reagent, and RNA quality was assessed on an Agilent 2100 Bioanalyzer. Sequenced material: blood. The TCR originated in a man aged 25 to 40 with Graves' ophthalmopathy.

The sequence in DNA is TGTGCCAGCATCTTCAGGGGAGGTCACTACGAGCAGTACTTC. It encodes CASIFRGGHYEQYF. Here the chain combines TRBV2 and TRBJ2-7; the D gene may be TRBD1 or TRBD2, since each aligns over 6 bases. The junction shows trimming of 7 bases on V and 3 bases on J, plus 16 bases between the germline ends. From its cysteine to its phenylalanine, the CDR3 spans 14 amino acids. Just CDR3 DNA is preserved here, 42 bases in frame from base 1. The germline V gene provides CDR1 SNHLY and CDR2 FYNNEI.